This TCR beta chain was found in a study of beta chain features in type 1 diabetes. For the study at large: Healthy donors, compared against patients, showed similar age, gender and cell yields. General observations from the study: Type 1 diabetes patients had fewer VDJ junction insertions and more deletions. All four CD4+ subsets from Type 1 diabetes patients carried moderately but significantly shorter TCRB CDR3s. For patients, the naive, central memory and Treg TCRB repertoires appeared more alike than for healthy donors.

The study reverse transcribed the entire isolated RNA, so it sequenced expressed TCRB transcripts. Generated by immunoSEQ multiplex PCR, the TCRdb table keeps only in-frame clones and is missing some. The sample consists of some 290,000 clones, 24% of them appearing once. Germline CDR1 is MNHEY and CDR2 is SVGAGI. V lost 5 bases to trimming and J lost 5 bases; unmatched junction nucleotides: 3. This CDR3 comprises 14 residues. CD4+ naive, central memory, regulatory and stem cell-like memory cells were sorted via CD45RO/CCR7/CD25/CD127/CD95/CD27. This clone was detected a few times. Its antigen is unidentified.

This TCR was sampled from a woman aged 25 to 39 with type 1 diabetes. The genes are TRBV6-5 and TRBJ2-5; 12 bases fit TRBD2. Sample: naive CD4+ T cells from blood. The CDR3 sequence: CASSNLAGGETQYF. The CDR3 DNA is TGTGCCAGCAGTAACCTAGCGGGAGGGGAGACCCAGTACTTC.